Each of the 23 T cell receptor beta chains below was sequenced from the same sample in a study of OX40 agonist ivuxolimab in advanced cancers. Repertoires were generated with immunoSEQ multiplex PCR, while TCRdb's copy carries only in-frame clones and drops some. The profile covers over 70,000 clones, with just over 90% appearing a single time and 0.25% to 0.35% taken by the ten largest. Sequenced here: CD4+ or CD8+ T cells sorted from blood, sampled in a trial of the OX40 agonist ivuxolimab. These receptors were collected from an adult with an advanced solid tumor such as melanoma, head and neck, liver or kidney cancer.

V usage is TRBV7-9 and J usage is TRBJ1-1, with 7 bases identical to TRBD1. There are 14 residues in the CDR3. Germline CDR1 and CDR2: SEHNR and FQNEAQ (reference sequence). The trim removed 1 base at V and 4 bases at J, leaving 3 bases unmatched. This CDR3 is CASSLGPGGTEAFF. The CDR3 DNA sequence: TGTGCCAGCAGCTTAGGTCCAGGGGGCACTGAAGCTTTCTTT.

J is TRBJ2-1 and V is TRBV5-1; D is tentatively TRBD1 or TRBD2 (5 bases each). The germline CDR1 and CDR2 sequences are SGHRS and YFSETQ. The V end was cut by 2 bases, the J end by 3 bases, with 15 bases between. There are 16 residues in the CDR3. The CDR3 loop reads CASSFETGRIYNEQFF. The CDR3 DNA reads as TGCGCCAGCAGCTTTGAGACGGGGCGTATCTACAATGAGCAGTTCTTC. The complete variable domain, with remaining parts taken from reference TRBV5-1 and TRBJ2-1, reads KAGVTQTPRYLIKTRGQQVTLSCSPISGHRSVSWYQQTPGQGLQFLFEYFSETQRNKGNFPGRFSGRQFSNSRSEMNVSTLELGDSALYLCASSFETGRIYNEQFFGPGTRLTVL.

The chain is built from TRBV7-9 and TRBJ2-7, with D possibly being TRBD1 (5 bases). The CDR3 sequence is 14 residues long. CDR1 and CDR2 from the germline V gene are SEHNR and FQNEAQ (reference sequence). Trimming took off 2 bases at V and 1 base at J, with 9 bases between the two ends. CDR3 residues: CASSLRGPSYEQYF. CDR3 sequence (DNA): TGTGCCAGCAGCTTAAGGGGCCCGTCCTACGAGCAGTACTTC.

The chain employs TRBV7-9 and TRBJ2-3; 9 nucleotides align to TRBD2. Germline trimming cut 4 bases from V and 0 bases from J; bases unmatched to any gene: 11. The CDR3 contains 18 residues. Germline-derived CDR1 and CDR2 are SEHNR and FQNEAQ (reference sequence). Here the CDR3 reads CASSSHLQTSGSTDTQYF. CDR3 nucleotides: TGTGCCAGCAGCTCGCATCTTCAAACTAGCGGGAGCACAGATACGCAGTATTTT.

The CDR3 DNA reads TGTGCCAGCAGCCCAAGGGAGGTTAGGGGCTACACCTTC. Amino acids: CASSPREVRGYTF. This sequence joins TRBV7-9 and TRBJ1-2; D gene unclear. The CDR3 is made up of 13 amino acids. The ends were cut back, 5 bases at V and 8 bases at J, with 15 bases in the middle. Germline V gene data show CDR1 as SEHNR and CDR2 as FQNEAQ (reference sequence).

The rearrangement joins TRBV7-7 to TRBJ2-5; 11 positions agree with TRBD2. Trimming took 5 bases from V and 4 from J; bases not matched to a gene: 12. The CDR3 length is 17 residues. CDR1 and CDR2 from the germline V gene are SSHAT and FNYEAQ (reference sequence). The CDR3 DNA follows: TGTGCCAGCAGCCGAACTTTAGCGGGAGGGGGCTCAGAGACCCAGTACTTC. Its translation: CASSRTLAGGGSETQYF.

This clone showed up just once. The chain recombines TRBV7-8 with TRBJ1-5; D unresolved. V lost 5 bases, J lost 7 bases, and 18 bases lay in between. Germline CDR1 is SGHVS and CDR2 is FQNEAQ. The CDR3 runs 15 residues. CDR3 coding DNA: TGTGCCAGCAGCCCAAGGGAGGGCTTAAGCCAGCCCCAGCATTTT. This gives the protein CASSPREGLSQPQHF.

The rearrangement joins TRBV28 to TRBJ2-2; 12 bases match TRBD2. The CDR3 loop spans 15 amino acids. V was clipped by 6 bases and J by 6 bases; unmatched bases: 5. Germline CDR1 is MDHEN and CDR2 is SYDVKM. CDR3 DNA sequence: TGTGCCAGCAGCTCCGGGACTAGCGGGTCCGGGGAGCTGTTTTTT. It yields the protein CASSSGTSGSGELFF.

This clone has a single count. The CDR3 sequence: CASSLEAGGGYGYTF. CDR3 bases: TGCGCCAGCAGCTTGGAGGCAGGGGGAGGGTATGGCTACACCTTC. The chain has TRBV5-1 and TRBJ1-2; 7 nucleotides agree with TRBD1. CDR1 SGHRS and CDR2 YFSETQ come from the germline V gene. This CDR3 is 15 amino acids long. Germline trimming cut 0 bases from V and 5 bases from J; bases unmatched to any gene: 7.

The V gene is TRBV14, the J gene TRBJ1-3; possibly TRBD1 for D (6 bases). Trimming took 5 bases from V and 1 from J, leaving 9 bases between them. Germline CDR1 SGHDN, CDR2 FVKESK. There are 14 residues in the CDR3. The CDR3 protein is CASSEQGSGNTIYF. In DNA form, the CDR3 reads TGTGCCAGCAGCGAACAGGGATCTGGAAACACCATATATTTT.

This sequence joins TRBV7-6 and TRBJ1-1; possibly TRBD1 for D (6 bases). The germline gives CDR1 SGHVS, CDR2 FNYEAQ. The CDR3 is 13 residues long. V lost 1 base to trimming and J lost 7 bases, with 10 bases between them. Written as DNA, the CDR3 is TGTGCCAGCAGCTTAGACAGGGCTCGTGAAGCTTTCTTT. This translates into CASSLDRAREAFF.

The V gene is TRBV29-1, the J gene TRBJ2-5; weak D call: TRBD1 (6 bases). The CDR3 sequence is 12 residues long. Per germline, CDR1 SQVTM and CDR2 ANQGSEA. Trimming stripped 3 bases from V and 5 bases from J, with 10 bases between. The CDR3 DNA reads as TGCAGCGTTGAGGGGCAGGGGGAGACCCAGTACTTC. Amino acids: CSVEGQGETQYF.

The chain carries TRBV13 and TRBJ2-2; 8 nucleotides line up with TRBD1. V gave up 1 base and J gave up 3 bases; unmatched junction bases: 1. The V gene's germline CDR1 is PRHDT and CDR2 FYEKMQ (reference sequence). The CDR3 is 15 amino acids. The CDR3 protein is CASSLAGGHTGELFF. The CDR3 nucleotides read TGTGCCAGCAGCTTAGCAGGGGGCCACACCGGGGAGCTGTTTTTT.

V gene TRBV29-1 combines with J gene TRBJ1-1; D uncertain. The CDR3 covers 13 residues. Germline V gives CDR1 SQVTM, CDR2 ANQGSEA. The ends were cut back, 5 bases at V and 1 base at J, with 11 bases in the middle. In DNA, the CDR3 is TGCAGCGTTCAGAAACTGACGAACACTGAAGCTTTCTTT. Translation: CSVQKLTNTEAFF.

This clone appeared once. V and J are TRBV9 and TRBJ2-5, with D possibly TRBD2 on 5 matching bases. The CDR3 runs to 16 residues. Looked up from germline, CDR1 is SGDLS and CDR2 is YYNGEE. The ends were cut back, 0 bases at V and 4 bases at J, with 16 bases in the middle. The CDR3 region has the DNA TGTGCCAGCAGCGTAGCGGGAAAGGACGGACGAGAGACCCAGTACTTC. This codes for CASSVAGKDGRETQYF.

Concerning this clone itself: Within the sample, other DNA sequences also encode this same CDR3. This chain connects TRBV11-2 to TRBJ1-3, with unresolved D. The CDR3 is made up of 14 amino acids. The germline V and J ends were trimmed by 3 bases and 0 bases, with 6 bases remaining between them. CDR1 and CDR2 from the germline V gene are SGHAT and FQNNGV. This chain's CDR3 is CASSFSDSGNTIYF. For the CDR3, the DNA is TGTGCCAGCAGCTTTAGTGACTCTGGAAACACCATATATTTT.

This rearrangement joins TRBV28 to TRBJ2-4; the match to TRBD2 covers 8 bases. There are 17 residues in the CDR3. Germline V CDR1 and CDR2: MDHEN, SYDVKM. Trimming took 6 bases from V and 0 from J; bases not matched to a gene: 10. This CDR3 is CASRATGLGLAKNIQYF. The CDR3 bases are TGTGCCAGCAGGGCAACGGGACTAGGGCTAGCCAAAAACATTCAGTACTTC.

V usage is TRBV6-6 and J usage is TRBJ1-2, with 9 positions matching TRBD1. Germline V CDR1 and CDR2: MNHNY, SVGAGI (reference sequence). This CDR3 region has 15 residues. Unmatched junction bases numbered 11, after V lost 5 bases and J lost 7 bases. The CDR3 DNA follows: TGTGCCAGCAGTCCCACAGGGGGCGCATTAAGTGGCTACACCTTC. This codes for CASSPTGGALSGYTF.

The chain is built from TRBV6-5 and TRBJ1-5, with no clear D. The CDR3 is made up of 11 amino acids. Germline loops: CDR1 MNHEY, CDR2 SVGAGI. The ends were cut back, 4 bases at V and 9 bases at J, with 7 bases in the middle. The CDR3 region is CASSSYGPQHF. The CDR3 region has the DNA TGTGCCAGCAGTTCCTACGGGCCCCAGCATTTT.

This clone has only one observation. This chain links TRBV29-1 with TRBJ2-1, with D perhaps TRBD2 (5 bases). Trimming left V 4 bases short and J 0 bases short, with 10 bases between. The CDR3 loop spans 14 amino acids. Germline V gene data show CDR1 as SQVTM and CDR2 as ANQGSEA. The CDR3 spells CSVVAGNSYNEQFF. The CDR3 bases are TGCAGCGTTGTCGCGGGTAACTCCTACAATGAGCAGTTCTTC.

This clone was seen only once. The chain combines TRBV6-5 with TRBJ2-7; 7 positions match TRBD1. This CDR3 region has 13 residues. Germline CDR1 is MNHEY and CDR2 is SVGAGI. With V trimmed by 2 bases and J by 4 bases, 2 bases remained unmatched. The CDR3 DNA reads TGTGCCAGCAGTTACGTCAGGGGGTACGAGCAGTACTTC. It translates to CASSYVRGYEQYF.

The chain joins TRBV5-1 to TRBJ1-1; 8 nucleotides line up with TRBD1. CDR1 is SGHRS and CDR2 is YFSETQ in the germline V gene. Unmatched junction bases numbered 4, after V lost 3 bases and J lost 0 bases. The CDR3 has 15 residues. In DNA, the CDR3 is TGCGCCAGCAGCTCCAGGGGGCTCCTGAACACTGAAGCTTTCTTT. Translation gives CASSSRGLLNTEAFF.

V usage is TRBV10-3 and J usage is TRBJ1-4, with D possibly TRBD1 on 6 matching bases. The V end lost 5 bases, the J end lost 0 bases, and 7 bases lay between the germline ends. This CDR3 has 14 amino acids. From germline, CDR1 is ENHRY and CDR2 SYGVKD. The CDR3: CAISQGTTNEKLFF. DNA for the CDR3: TGTGCCATCAGTCAGGGGACAACTAATGAAAAACTGTTTTTT.